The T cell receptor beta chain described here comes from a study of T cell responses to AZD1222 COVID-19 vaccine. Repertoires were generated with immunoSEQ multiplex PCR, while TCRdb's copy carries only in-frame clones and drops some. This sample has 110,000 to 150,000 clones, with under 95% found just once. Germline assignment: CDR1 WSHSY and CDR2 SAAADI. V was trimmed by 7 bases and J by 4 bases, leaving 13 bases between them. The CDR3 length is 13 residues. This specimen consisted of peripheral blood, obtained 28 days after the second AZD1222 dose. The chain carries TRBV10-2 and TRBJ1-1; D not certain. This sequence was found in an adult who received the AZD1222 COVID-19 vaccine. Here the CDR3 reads CASNPGFGTEAFF. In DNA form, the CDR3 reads TGCGCCAGCAATCCGGGGTTCGGCACTGAAGCTTTCTTT.